This is a list of T cell receptor beta chains from one sample in a study of response to subunit inactivated influenza vaccine. TCRdb re-analysed the RT-PCR reads in MiXCR, keeping a single row per CDR3 protein. Found here are about 650,000 distinct CDR3 sequences, around 14% of them singletons; the top ten hold roughly 12%. Specimen: PBMCs from blood, collected 12 days after vaccination. Receptors were obtained from a man aged 45-60 years who received an inactivated influenza vaccine. CDR3s include the opening cysteine and the closing phenylalanine or tryptophan. D genes are given only for firm matches. Clone size is shown for a subset of rows, as once, few, many or a class of expanded clone.

J: TRBJ2-1
D: -
size: few
V: TRBV7-6
CDR3: CASSLAQRNSYNEQFF

J: TRBJ1-5
D: -
size: -
V: TRBV28
CDR3: CASTRKAALGQPQHF

J: TRBJ1-1
D: -
size: few
V: TRBV12-3/TRBV12-4
CDR3: CASSFHRTAGAFF

J: TRBJ2-2
D: -
size: many
V: TRBV7-2
CDR3: CASSVQGGTGELFF

J: TRBJ1-2
D: TRBD1
size: -
V: TRBV29-1
CDR3: CSVDTYRGHSYGYTF

J: TRBJ2-7
D: -
size: -
V: TRBV6-5
CDR3: CASSYWTWGDSAMTYEQYF

J: TRBJ2-5
D: -
size: few
V: TRBV29-1
CDR3: CSHTQLASQETQYF

J: TRBJ2-1
D: -
size: few
V: TRBV7-2
CDR3: CASSLGSVTRGWYNEQFF

J: TRBJ2-2
D: -
size: few
V: TRBV5-1
CDR3: CASSLPRTSNTGELFF

J: TRBJ2-7
D: TRBD1
size: few
V: TRBV6-1
CDR3: CASSQQGASSYEQYF

J: TRBJ2-2
D: -
size: -
V: TRBV6-2/TRBV6-3
CDR3: CASSYDFGGPGELFF

J: TRBJ1-4
D: -
size: -
V: TRBV9
CDR3: CASSVATGAGYEKLFF

J: TRBJ2-3
D: TRBD2
size: few
V: TRBV20-1
CDR3: CSARLAGLTDTQYF

J: TRBJ2-1
D: -
size: -
V: TRBV7-2
CDR3: CASSFVAGLEQFF

J: TRBJ2-7
D: -
size: -
V: TRBV4-3
CDR3: CASSHRRGDEQYF

J: TRBJ1-1
D: -
size: few
V: TRBV6-2/TRBV6-3
CDR3: CASSYVDWKAFF